This TCR beta chain is from a study of blood T cell repertoires in COVID-19. Germline assignment: CDR1 KGHSH and CDR2 LQKENI. This CDR3 is built from 16 residues. V lost 1 base and J lost 0, with 10 bases in between. Data came from immunoSEQ multiplex PCR; TCRdb stores just in-frame clones and leaves some out. Found here are 300,000 or so clones, about 90% of them singletons; the top ten hold 3% to 4.5%. The specimen was peripheral blood. This chain connects TRBV18 to TRBJ1-3, with D uncertain. The TCR sequence derives from a woman aged 40 to 50 with acute or convalescent COVID-19. CDR3 sequence: CASSPQATSSGNTIYF. DNA for the CDR3: TGTGCCAGCTCACCACAAGCAACTAGCTCTGGAAACACCATATATTTT.